The subject of this entry is one T cell receptor beta chain. Its matching antigen is unknown. The data stem from a study of identical twins. TCRdb used MiXCR to reprocess the 5' RACE reads, holding one entry per CDR3 protein. The data hold some 900,000 distinct CDR3 sequences, with roughly an eighth observed a single time. General study findings and limits: Excess low generation probability was seen in twin-shared out-of-frame alpha sequences. Out-of-frame TCR alpha sharing observed in monozygotic twins exceeded model estimates.

These records were also assigned to another study, of yellow fever vaccine responses in identical twins.

This TCR was sampled from a young woman in good health. Sample: PBMCs.

The CDR3 spells CASSIAPAGVADGELFF. CDR3 nucleotide sequence: TGTGCCAGTAGTATAGCCCCAGCGGGAGTAGCGGACGGGGAGCTGTTTTTT. The chain links TRBV19 to TRBJ2-2; TRBD2 matches 8 bases. V shed 1 base and J 7 bases; nucleotides not matched to a gene: 11. The CDR3 is made up of 17 amino acids. The germline V gene has CDR1 LNHDA and CDR2 SQIVND (reference sequence).